The TCR beta chain under discussion was sequenced for a study of T cell responses to AZD1222 COVID-19 vaccine. Findings and limits, study-wide: Clonal diversity may have been underestimated, and the donors were mostly white British, with more females than males. Targeting of unmutated variant regions was reportedly seen in nearly half of spike-specific TCRs.

As concerns this clone: Its antigen remains unidentified.

Method: immunoSEQ multiplex PCR; TCRdb's copy keeps in-frame clones and lacks some. The sample contains 170,000 or so clones, just over 90% of which appear only once. Germline CDR1 and CDR2: MNHEY and SVGAGI. The CDR3 is 12 amino acids. V was clipped by 7 bases and J by 0 bases, with 6 bases between them. The origin of this receptor is an adult in good health. The chain is built from TRBV6-5 and TRBJ1-1; D remains unclear. The sample was peripheral blood, taken on day 0 of AZD1222 vaccination. CDR3 region: CASIRVNTEAFF. CDR3 nucleotides: TGTGCCAGCATCCGGGTGAACACTGAAGCTTTCTTT.